The next 27 T cell receptor beta chains were all read from a single sample in a study of OX40 agonist ivuxolimab in advanced cancers. Clones were read by immunoSEQ multiplex PCR, and TCRdb kept only the in-frame ones, dropping some. This table holds about 50,000 clones, more than 75% found once. Sequences were derived from CD4+ or CD8+ T cells sorted from blood, sampled in a trial of the OX40 agonist ivuxolimab. These receptor sequences come from an adult with an advanced solid tumor such as melanoma, head and neck, liver or kidney cancer.

This chain uses TRBV7-2 with TRBJ2-5; no reliable D call. Deletions cut 5 bases from V and 1 base from J, with 17 bases between. This CDR3 spans 16 amino acids. Germline values: CDR1 SGHTA, CDR2 FQGNSA. The CDR3 nucleotides are TGTGCCAGCAGCCCGTACCTAAATTCGATCCAAGAGACCCAGTACTTC. Protein sequence: CASSPYLNSIQETQYF.

This chain links TRBV5-6 with TRBJ1-2; perhaps TRBD1 as D (5 bases). V dropped 3 bases and J dropped 2 bases, with 11 bases sitting between them. This CDR3 region has 14 residues. The V gene's germline CDR1 is SGHDT and CDR2 YYEEEE. The CDR3 bases are TGTGCCAGCAGCTCACGGGGGGACAACTATGGCTACACCTTC. Translation gives CASSSRGDNYGYTF.

The chain has TRBV15 and TRBJ1-4; D is possibly TRBD1 (5 bases). Trimming took 0 bases from V and 7 from J, leaving 12 bases between them. The CDR3 contains 15 residues. Germline assignment: CDR1 LNHNV and CDR2 YYDKDF (reference sequence). The CDR3 loop reads CATSREGEAREKLFF. CDR3 DNA: TGTGCCACCAGCAGAGAGGGGGAGGCCCGTGAAAAACTGTTTTTT.

This clone has just a few counts. This specimen includes other DNA sequences encoding the same CDR3. The chain employs TRBV28 and TRBJ2-7; 10 nucleotides align to TRBD2. Germline CDR1 reads MDHEN; CDR2 reads SYDVKM. This CDR3 is built from 14 residues. V lost 6 bases, J lost 2 bases, and 4 bases stayed unmatched. CDR3 protein: CASRASGRAYEQYF. The CDR3 nucleotides are TGTGCCAGCAGGGCAAGCGGGAGGGCCTACGAGCAGTACTTC.

The CDR3 sequence: CASSLQGNTEAFF. The CDR3 nucleotides are TGTGCCAGCAGCTTACAGGGGAACACTGAAGCTTTCTTT. The chain combines TRBV28 with TRBJ1-1, with D perhaps matching TRBD1 (6 bases). Germline loops: CDR1 MDHEN, CDR2 SYDVKM. The CDR3 is 13 amino acids. Deletions cut 6 bases from V and 1 base from J, with 9 bases between.

In its sample, this clone was seen a few times. This chain connects TRBV6-5 to TRBJ1-1; D gene uncertain. The CDR3 extends over 13 amino acids. Trimming took 4 bases from V and 2 from J, leaving 8 bases between them. Germline V lookup: CDR1 MNHEY, CDR2 SVGAGI. CDR3 nucleotide sequence: TGTGCCAGCAGTTTGGGAGGAAACACTGAAGCTTTCTTT. Translated, it gives CASSLGGNTEAFF.

This chain connects TRBV5-5 to TRBJ1-4; a possible D gene is TRBD1 (5 bases). V lost 4 bases and J lost 6, with 19 bases in between. Germline assignment: CDR1 SGHKS and CDR2 YYEKEE (reference sequence). This CDR3 is 16 amino acids long. CDR3 residues: CASSLGTAIKDEKLFF. The CDR3 coding sequence is TGTGCCAGCAGCCTCGGGACCGCGATTAAAGATGAAAAACTGTTTTTT.

The CDR3 bases are TGTGCCAGCAGTTGGGATTACGAGCAGTACTTC. Translated: CASSWDYEQYF. This chain joins TRBV6-6 and TRBJ2-7; D is ambiguous. The CDR3 has 11 residues. Trimming removed 4 bases at V and 4 bases at J, with 5 bases between. Germline V gene lookup returns CDR1 MNHNY and CDR2 SVGAGI (reference sequence).

V usage is TRBV10-3 and J usage is TRBJ2-7; 9 nucleotides agree with TRBD2. Trimming cost V 0 bases and J 1 base; bases outside gene matches: 7. CDR3 length: 17 residues. Germline V gene sequence: CDR1 ENHRY, CDR2 SYGVKD. CDR3 in amino acids: CAISESPGTSLSYEQYF. The CDR3 region has the DNA TGTGCCATCAGTGAGTCGCCCGGGACTAGCCTATCCTACGAGCAGTACTTC.

The chain employs TRBV27 and TRBJ2-7; D call uncertain. Germline CDR1 reads MNHEY; CDR2 reads SMNVEV (reference sequence). The CDR3 has 13 amino acids. V lost 0 bases and J 6 bases, leaving 9 bases between the germline ends. The CDR3 coding sequence is TGTGCCAGCAGTTTATCGTCTCGGGTCGAGCAGTACTTC. It translates to CASSLSSRVEQYF.

This chain joins TRBV6-1 and TRBJ1-5; unclear D gene. Germline V gives CDR1 MNHNS, CDR2 SASEGT. The CDR3 runs 13 residues. The ends were cut back, 7 bases at V and 4 bases at J, with 11 bases in the middle. The CDR3 DNA is TGTGCCAGCACCCAGGCAAGGAATCAGCCCCAGCATTTT. Translating it yields CASTQARNQPQHF.

The CDR3 nucleotides read TGTGCCAGCAGCCAGACTAGCGTTGGCACAGATACGCAGTATTTT. Amino acids: CASSQTSVGTDTQYF. The chain employs TRBV7-6 and TRBJ2-3; 8 nucleotides match TRBD2. The CDR3 is 15 residues long. The germline V gene encodes CDR1 SGHVS and CDR2 FNYEAQ. Trimming took 5 bases from V and 1 from J; bases not matched to a gene: 5.

The chain carries TRBV7-6 and TRBJ2-7; a possible D gene is TRBD2 (5 bases). CDR3 length: 13 residues. Trimming removed 5 bases from V and 3 bases from J, with 11 bases in between. The V gene's germline CDR1 is SGHVS and CDR2 FNYEAQ. The CDR3 sequence: CASSTSRGYEQYF. CDR3 nucleotide sequence: TGTGCCAGCAGCACTTCTCGGGGCTACGAGCAGTACTTC.

This chain links TRBV5-1 with TRBJ2-6; 9 bases align to TRBD1. This CDR3 is built from 17 residues. The V and J ends lost 1 base and 3 bases, in that order; junction bases with no gene match: 5. The germline V gene has CDR1 SGHRS and CDR2 YFSETQ. The CDR3 loop reads CASSLTGGAFGANVLTF. CDR3 coding DNA: TGCGCCAGCAGCTTGACAGGGGGCGCTTTTGGGGCCAACGTCCTGACTTTC.

Comment on this clone: Additional DNA sequences in this sample encode the identical CDR3. The gene calls are TRBV5-5 and TRBJ2-7; 10 positions match TRBD2. The CDR3 loop spans 14 amino acids. With 4 bases clipped from V and 0 bases from J, the junction kept 1 base outside the gene matches. The germline V gene has CDR1 SGHKS and CDR2 YYEKEE (reference sequence). CDR3 protein: CASSRTSGSYEQYF. CDR3 sequence (DNA): TGTGCCAGCAGCCGGACTAGCGGCTCCTACGAGCAGTACTTC.

The sample holds one count of this clone. The rearrangement links TRBV5-4 to TRBJ2-3; D may be TRBD1 or TRBD2 (6 bases each). Germline values: CDR1 SGHNT, CDR2 YYREEE (reference sequence). V was trimmed by 2 bases and J by 2 bases, leaving 15 bases between them. This CDR3 contains 16 residues. The CDR3 spells CASSFLQGGFTDTQYF. The CDR3 DNA reads as TGTGCCAGCAGCTTCCTACAGGGAGGATTCACAGATACGCAGTATTTT.

The chain recombines TRBV4-2 with TRBJ2-7; perhaps TRBD1 as D (6 bases). Trimming removed 2 bases from V and 3 bases from J, with 14 bases in between. Germline CDR1 is LGHNA and CDR2 is YNFKEQ. This CDR3 is 15 amino acids long. The CDR3 protein is CASSQIRDTDYEQYF. The CDR3 DNA reads as TGTGCCAGCAGCCAAATCCGGGACACGGACTACGAGCAGTACTTC.

This chain links TRBV9 with TRBJ1-5; tentatively, D is TRBD1 (5 bases). CDR1 SGDLS and CDR2 YYNGEE come from the germline V gene. The CDR3 length is 15 residues. Trimming cost V 2 bases and J 1 base, with 10 bases left between them. The CDR3 protein is CASSVSGSSNQPQHF. The DNA of the CDR3 is TGTGCCAGCAGCGTGTCAGGGTCCAGCAATCAGCCCCAGCATTTT.

The chain employs TRBV11-2 and TRBJ2-7, with D unclear. The CDR3 covers 12 residues. V was trimmed by 4 bases and J by 1 base, leaving 5 bases between them. Per germline, CDR1 SGHAT and CDR2 FQNNGV. As DNA, the CDR3 is TGTGCCAGCAGCTCGGGTTCCTACGAGCAGTACTTC. Amino acid sequence: CASSSGSYEQYF.

The rearrangement uses TRBV6-1 and TRBJ1-1; tentative D call: TRBD1 (5 bases). V dropped 11 bases and J dropped 0 bases, with 13 bases sitting between them. This CDR3 is built from 13 residues. The V gene's germline CDR1 is MNHNS and CDR2 SASEGT. The CDR3 region is CAAGGALNTEAFF. The CDR3 DNA is TGTGCCGCGGGGGGAGCACTGAACACTGAAGCTTTCTTT.

This chain connects TRBV27 to TRBJ2-4; D is unresolved. The CDR3 consists of 13 residues. Germline CDR1 is MNHEY and CDR2 is SMNVEV (reference sequence). Trimming stripped 3 bases from V and 2 bases from J, with 5 bases between. CDR3 residues: CASSFSTKNIQYF. DNA for the CDR3: TGTGCCAGCAGTTTTTCCACCAAAAACATTCAGTACTTC.

This clone has a single count. The CDR3 protein is CASSPTGDTSYEQYF. CDR3 bases: TGTGCCAGCAGTCCCACCGGGGACACCTCCTACGAGCAGTACTTC. The chain joins TRBV6-5 to TRBJ2-7; maybe TRBD1 (6 bases). The CDR3 has 15 residues. CDR1 is MNHEY, CDR2 SVGAGI, per germline. V lost 5 bases to trimming and J lost 0 bases, with 14 bases between them.

The rearrangement joins TRBV27 to TRBJ2-2; D not certain. The germline V gene encodes CDR1 MNHEY and CDR2 SMNVEV (reference sequence). The CDR3 runs to 14 residues. V lost 4 bases, J lost 2 bases, and 8 bases lay in between. As DNA, the CDR3 is TGTGCCAGCAGTTCCCCCGGAAACACCGGGGAGCTGTTTTTT. Its translation is CASSSPGNTGELFF.

The chain couples TRBV7-6 to TRBJ2-5; D unresolved. Germline V gene lookup returns CDR1 SGHVS and CDR2 FNYEAQ. The CDR3 has 13 residues. Between the trimmed V and J ends, which lost 1 base and 2 bases, there was a span of 5 bases. CDR3 loop: CASSLGPQETQYF. CDR3 DNA: TGTGCCAGCAGCTTAGGTCCTCAAGAGACCCAGTACTTC. Complete variable domain (other parts from reference TRBV7-6 and TRBJ2-5): GAGVSQSPRYKVTKRGQDVALRCDPISGHVSLYWYRQALGQGPEFLTYFNYEAQQDKSGLPNDRFSAERPEGSISTLTIQRTEQRDSAMYRCASSLGPQETQYFGPGTRLLVL.

The chain recombines TRBV5-1 with TRBJ1-2; D is possibly TRBD1 (5 bases). The V gene's germline CDR1 is SGHRS and CDR2 YFSETQ. The V gene lost 2 bases and the J gene lost 6 bases, with 8 bases spanning the gap. The CDR3 runs to 12 residues. CDR3 nucleotides: TGCGCCAGCAGCTTAGGGGCAGATGGCTACACCTTC. It specifies CASSLGADGYTF.

The chain carries TRBV28 and TRBJ1-5; tentative D call: TRBD1 (5 bases). Germline CDR1 MDHEN, CDR2 SYDVKM. The CDR3 extends over 15 amino acids. V lost 7 bases to trimming and J lost 0 bases, with 13 bases between them. The CDR3 DNA reads TGTGCCAGCAACTCGGGACGGCATAGCAATCAGCCCCAGCATTTT. Amino acids: CASNSGRHSNQPQHF.

The chain is built from TRBV19 and TRBJ2-5; the D gene could be TRBD1 or TRBD2 (6 bases each). V gave up 7 bases and J gave up 5 bases, with 8 bases separating them. There are 11 residues in the CDR3. Germline V CDR1 and CDR2: LNHDA, SQIVND (reference sequence). CDR3 sequence (DNA): TGTGCCAGTAAAGGGGGGGAGACCCAGTACTTC. Translated, it gives CASKGGETQYF.